The 29 T cell receptor beta chains in this list originate from one sample, sequenced in a study of T-cell memory formation after mild COVID-19. TCRdb reprocessed the 5' RACE reads with MiXCR, giving one entry per CDR3 protein. The sample yields 200,000 to 250,000 distinct CDR3 sequences, roughly 9.4% seen once. The sample was PBMCs or a T cell subset sorted from them (not recorded which). The receptors here all came from a man between 18 and 35 years old who had mild COVID-19 (a few samples of this study predate the infection). Cell type and time point are not known.

This clonotype came up many times. The chain carries TRBV5-1 and TRBJ1-1, with unresolved D. The V and J ends lost 0 bases and 6 bases respectively, with 9 bases between them. The length of the CDR3 is 13 residues. CDR1 and CDR2 from the germline V gene are SGHRS and YFSETQ. The CDR3 DNA sequence: TGCGCCAGCAGCTTGGGCCAGGCACCTGAAGCTTTCTTT. It translates to CASSLGQAPEAFF. Supplemented by reference TRBV5-1 and TRBJ1-1, the full variable domain reads KAGVTQTPRYLIKTRGQQVTLSCSPISGHRSVSWYQQTPGQGLQFLFEYFSETQRNKGNFPGRFSGRQFSNSRSEMNVSTLELGDSALYLCASSLGQAPEAFFGQGTRLTVV.

This clonotype was found a few times. The chain is built from TRBV11-1 and TRBJ2-1; 10 bases are a match to TRBD1. The CDR3 has 14 residues. The germline V gene has CDR1 SGHAT and CDR2 FQDESV (reference sequence). V trimming: 4 bases; J trimming: 6 bases; junction bases outside the gene matches: 3. The CDR3 region has the DNA TGTGCCAGCAGCTCACGGACAGGGGGCAATGAGCAGTTCTTC. The encoded protein is CASSSRTGGNEQFF.

The chain uses TRBV6-1 and TRBJ2-3, with 7 bases fitting TRBD2. The CDR3 has 17 amino acids. Trimming cost V 0 bases and J 7 bases; bases outside gene matches: 13. CDR1 is MNHNS, CDR2 SASEGT, per germline. The CDR3 bases are TGTGCCAGCAGTGAAGCCCGGACTAGGCGTCCTTGGTATACGCAGTATTTT. Protein sequence: CASSEARTRRPWYTQYF.

In DNA, the CDR3 is TGTGCCAGCAGTCGGGGCCTGGGAGAGACCCAGTACTTC. Amino acids: CASSRGLGETQYF. This chain links TRBV12-3 or TRBV12-4 with TRBJ2-5; the D gene could be TRBD1 or TRBD2 (5 bases each). CDR3 length: 13 residues. V was trimmed by 5 bases and J by 4 bases, leaving 11 bases between them.

This chain joins TRBV18 and TRBJ1-1; D gene unclear. V lost 4 bases and J lost 0, with 9 bases in between. Germline V lookup: CDR1 KGHSH, CDR2 LQKENI. The CDR3 is 14 residues long. Here the CDR3 DNA reads TGTGCCAGCTCACACGACACCATGAACACTGAAGCTTTCTTT. Translation: CASSHDTMNTEAFF.

In this sample, this clonotype turned up a few times. The chain employs TRBV18 and TRBJ2-1; D not certain. In germline, CDR1 is KGHSH, CDR2 LQKENI. CDR3 size: 13 residues. Trimming removed 4 bases from V and 5 bases from J, with 9 bases in between. The chain's CDR3 is CASSLRSDNEQFF. In nucleotides, the CDR3 is TGTGCCAGCTCACTGAGGAGCGACAATGAGCAGTTCTTC.

V gene TRBV5-4 combines with J gene TRBJ2-7; tentatively, D is TRBD2 (5 bases). V dropped 1 base and J dropped 2 bases, with 10 bases sitting between them. CDR3 length: 14 amino acids. CDR1 and CDR2 (germline): SGHNT, YYREEE (reference sequence). The DNA of the CDR3 is TGTGCCAGCAGCTTGACGCTCGGGGCCTACGAGCAGTACGTC. Its translation is CASSLTLGAYEQYV.

V usage is TRBV7-9 and J usage is TRBJ2-2; possible D gene TRBD1, 6 bases. The CDR3 is 16 residues long. V was pared by 2 bases and J by 6 bases, with 16 bases between. Looked up from germline, CDR1 is SEHNR and CDR2 is FQNEAQ (reference sequence). The CDR3: CASSLLAGAGSGELFF. The CDR3 nucleotides read TGTGCCAGCAGCTTACTCGCAGGGGCCGGTTCCGGGGAGCTGTTTTTT.

V usage is TRBV4-1 and J usage is TRBJ2-1, with 7 bases that match TRBD1. Germline loops: CDR1 MGHRA, CDR2 YSYEKL. V was clipped by 1 base and J by 8 bases; unmatched bases: 8. The CDR3 runs to 15 residues. The CDR3 spells CASSQGSTGIHEQFF. CDR3 DNA: TGCGCCAGCAGCCAAGGATCGACAGGGATCCATGAGCAGTTCTTC.

This clonotype was found many times. The chain is built from TRBV20-1 and TRBJ2-7; the match to TRBD2 covers 11 bases. CDR3 length: 14 residues. The ends lost 3 bases at V and 3 bases at J; junction bases unmatched: 4. CDR1 and CDR2 (germline): DFQATT, SNEGSKA (reference sequence). CDR3 sequence (DNA): TGCAGTGCTAGTAGTCTAGCGGGGGGCTACGAGCAGTACTTC. Translated: CSASSLAGGYEQYF.

There are a few counts of this clonotype. The chain uses TRBV5-1 and TRBJ2-6; no definite D call. The germline CDR1 and CDR2 sequences are SGHRS and YFSETQ. V lost 4 bases, J lost 0 bases, and 11 bases lay in between. This CDR3 is 16 amino acids long. This CDR3 is CASSARGDSGANVLTF. CDR3 DNA sequence: TGCGCCAGCAGCGCGCGAGGTGACTCTGGGGCCAACGTCCTGACTTTC. The whole variable domain, filled in from reference TRBV5-1 and TRBJ2-6, reads KAGVTQTPRYLIKTRGQQVTLSCSPISGHRSVSWYQQTPGQGLQFLFEYFSETQRNKGNFPGRFSGRQFSNSRSEMNVSTLELGDSALYLCASSARGDSGANVLTFGAGSRLTVL.

This clonotype was detected many times. The chain has TRBV5-1 and TRBJ2-3, with 11 nucleotides matching TRBD2. V was pared by 2 bases and J by 5 bases, with 1 base of the junction left unmatched. Germline lookup yields CDR1 SGHRS and CDR2 YFSETQ. This CDR3 is built from 14 residues. The CDR3: CASSFLAGGDTQYF. The CDR3 coding sequence is TGCGCCAGCAGCTTTCTAGCGGGGGGAGATACGCAGTATTTT. Complete variable domain (other parts from reference TRBV5-1 and TRBJ2-3): KAGVTQTPRYLIKTRGQQVTLSCSPISGHRSVSWYQQTPGQGLQFLFEYFSETQRNKGNFPGRFSGRQFSNSRSEMNVSTLELGDSALYLCASSFLAGGDTQYFGPGTRLTVL.

This clonotype was found many times. V is TRBV5-1 and J is TRBJ1-1; a weak D match, TRBD1 (5 bases). The CDR3 extends over 12 amino acids. Trimming shortened V by 4 bases and J by 11 bases, and 15 bases separated the two germline ends. CDR1 SGHRS and CDR2 YFSETQ come from the germline V gene. The CDR3 DNA follows: TGCGCCAGCAGCGCCTCAGGGAATATGGCTTTCTTT. As protein: CASSASGNMAFF.

In its sample, this clonotype was seen a few times. V usage is TRBV19 and J usage is TRBJ2-7; D may match TRBD1 or TRBD2 (6 bases each). Trimming stripped 2 bases from V and 9 bases from J, with 17 bases between. CDR3 length: 14 residues. Germline CDR1 is LNHDA and CDR2 is SQIVND (reference sequence). The CDR3 reads CASSINDPGGAQYF. CDR3 DNA sequence: TGTGCCAGTAGTATAAACGACCCCGGGGGCGCGCAGTACTTC.

The chain carries TRBV29-1 and TRBJ1-1; D unresolved. V was shortened by 0 bases and J by 10 bases, with 15 bases between the two germline ends. This CDR3 has 13 amino acids. From germline, CDR1 is SQVTM and CDR2 ANQGSEA. The CDR3 reads CSVEDLGQARAFF. The DNA of the CDR3 is TGCAGCGTTGAAGACCTCGGCCAGGCGCGAGCTTTCTTT.

This chain connects TRBV6-6 to TRBJ1-5, with no clear D. This CDR3 contains 15 residues. CDR1 MNHNY and CDR2 SVGAGI come from the germline V gene (reference sequence). The germline V and J ends were trimmed by 0 bases and 3 bases, with 9 bases remaining between them. The CDR3 loop reads CASSYSTQANQPQHF. Here the CDR3 DNA reads TGTGCCAGCAGTTACTCAACGCAGGCCAATCAGCCCCAGCATTTT.

The table lists this clonotype with a few counts. The chain couples TRBV7-8 to TRBJ2-5, with 12 bases that match TRBD2. CDR1 and CDR2 from the germline V gene are SGHVS and FQNEAQ. The CDR3 is 16 amino acids. With V trimmed by 1 base and J by 3 bases, 3 bases remained unmatched. CDR3 protein: CASSLGLAGAEETQYF. In DNA, the CDR3 is TGTGCCAGCAGCTTAGGACTAGCGGGGGCCGAAGAGACCCAGTACTTC.

This clonotype was counted ten times or more. The chain links TRBV7-2 to TRBJ2-5; D unclear. Germline V lookup: CDR1 SGHTA, CDR2 FQGNSA. With 6 bases removed from V and 7 bases from J, the gap between germline ends came to 18 bases. This CDR3 contains 14 residues. As DNA, the CDR3 is TGTGCCAGCAGGCCCCCTGGCGGTTCGGGGACCCAGTACTTC. This encodes CASRPPGGSGTQYF.

This clonotype was seen ten or more times. The chain employs TRBV28 and TRBJ2-1; 8 nucleotides align to TRBD1. The V gene's germline CDR1 is MDHEN and CDR2 SYDVKM. J lost 3 bases, V lost 5 bases, and 9 bases had no gene match. The CDR3 runs to 16 residues. CDR3 nucleotides: TGTGCCAGCAGTCTTACGGGACAGGTCATCTACAATGAGCAGTTCTTC. This sequence encodes CASSLTGQVIYNEQFF.

This clonotype was detected once. The V and J genes are TRBV7-6 and TRBJ1-1; D unclear. V was pared by 8 bases and J by 0 bases, with 4 bases between. This CDR3 region has 11 residues. In germline, CDR1 is SGHVS, CDR2 FNYEAQ. DNA for the CDR3: TGTGCCAGCGCAGTGAACACTGAAGCTTTCTTT. It translates to CASAVNTEAFF.

This clonotype was seen more than once but under ten times. This sequence joins TRBV20-1 and TRBJ1-5, with 9 positions matching TRBD1. The CDR3 is 14 residues long. Germline values: CDR1 DFQATT, CDR2 SNEGSKA (reference sequence). Trimming cost V 3 bases and J 6 bases; bases outside gene matches: 6. The CDR3 protein is CSASTGTGIQPQHF. CDR3 coding DNA: TGCAGTGCTAGTACCGGGACAGGGATTCAGCCCCAGCATTTT.

This clonotype was seen a few times. The rearrangement links TRBV29-1 to TRBJ1-1; TRBD1 is a possible D gene (6 bases). Deletions cut 3 bases from V and 4 bases from J, with 15 bases between. The CDR3 covers 14 residues. Germline V gene data show CDR1 as SQVTM and CDR2 as ANQGSEA. The CDR3 spells CSVDGAGVATEAFF. CDR3 in DNA: TGCAGCGTTGACGGGGCAGGGGTGGCCACTGAAGCTTTCTTT.

The genes are TRBV18 and TRBJ2-3; D tentatively reads TRBD1 or TRBD2 (5 bases each). CDR1 is KGHSH and CDR2 is LQKENI in the germline V gene. V was trimmed by 4 bases and J by 2 bases, leaving 10 bases between them. The CDR3 contains 14 residues. The chain's CDR3 is CASSRGSLTDTQYF. CDR3 in DNA: TGTGCCAGCTCACGGGGGAGCCTCACAGATACGCAGTATTTT. The entire variable domain, with the rest obtained from reference TRBV18 and TRBJ2-3, is as follows: NAGVMQNPRHLVRRRGQEARLRCSPMKGHSHVYWYRQLPEEGLKFMVYLQKENIIDESGMPKERFSAEFPKEGPSILRIQQVVRGDSAAYFCASSRGSLTDTQYFGPGTRLTVL.

There are a few counts of this clonotype. This chain joins TRBV5-1 and TRBJ2-7; TRBD1 matches at 7 bases. CDR1 is SGHRS, CDR2 YFSETQ, per germline. Trimming at V came to 5 bases and at J to 4 bases, leaving 6 bases not matched to a gene. This CDR3 comprises 13 residues. The CDR3 region has the DNA TGCGCCAGCAGTTATACGACAGGGTACGAGCAGTACTTC. It specifies CASSYTTGYEQYF.

This clonotype showed up just a few times. The rearrangement uses TRBV20-1 and TRBJ2-7, with 9 bases lining up with TRBD2. The CDR3 runs to 15 residues. V trimming: 3 bases; J trimming: 5 bases; junction bases outside the gene matches: 11. CDR1 is DFQATT, CDR2 SNEGSKA, per germline (reference sequence). The CDR3 loop reads CSARFHGTSFHEQYF. For the CDR3, the DNA is TGCAGTGCTAGGTTCCACGGGACTAGCTTCCACGAGCAGTACTTC.

In this sample, this clonotype turned up many times. This chain joins TRBV6-6 and TRBJ2-2; no reliable D call. Germline lookup yields CDR1 MNHNY and CDR2 SVGAGI (reference sequence). This CDR3 has 12 residues. Deletions cut 4 bases from V and 4 bases from J, with 4 bases between. CDR3: CASSWRTGELFF. CDR3 nucleotide sequence: TGTGCCAGCAGTTGGCGCACCGGGGAGCTGTTTTTT.

This rearrangement joins TRBV6-6 to TRBJ2-1, with a possible D match to TRBD2 (6 bases). The V gene's germline CDR1 is MNHNY and CDR2 SVGAGI (reference sequence). Trimming took 7 bases from V and 8 from J, leaving 21 bases between them. This CDR3 is built from 15 residues. The CDR3 DNA sequence: TGTGCCAGCAACTCCCGGGGACTGACATGGCATGAGCAGTTCTTC. It specifies CASNSRGLTWHEQFF.

V is TRBV7-2 and J is TRBJ1-2, with 9 bases lining up with TRBD1. The CDR3 is 14 residues long. Germline CDR1 reads SGHTA; CDR2 reads FQGNSA. V lost 5 bases, J lost 4 bases, and 5 bases stayed unmatched. DNA for the CDR3: TGTGCCAGCAGCCCTCGGACAGGGGCCTATGGCTACACCTTC. Translation: CASSPRTGAYGYTF.

This clonotype was counted between two and nine times. CDR3 sequence: CASSQVKGGSYNSPLHF. CDR3 in DNA: TGTGCCAGCAGCCAAGTAAAAGGTGGCAGTTATAATTCACCCCTCCACTTT. The genes are TRBV3-2 and TRBJ1-6. TRBV3-2 is noted as a pseudogene. The CDR3 contains 17 residues.